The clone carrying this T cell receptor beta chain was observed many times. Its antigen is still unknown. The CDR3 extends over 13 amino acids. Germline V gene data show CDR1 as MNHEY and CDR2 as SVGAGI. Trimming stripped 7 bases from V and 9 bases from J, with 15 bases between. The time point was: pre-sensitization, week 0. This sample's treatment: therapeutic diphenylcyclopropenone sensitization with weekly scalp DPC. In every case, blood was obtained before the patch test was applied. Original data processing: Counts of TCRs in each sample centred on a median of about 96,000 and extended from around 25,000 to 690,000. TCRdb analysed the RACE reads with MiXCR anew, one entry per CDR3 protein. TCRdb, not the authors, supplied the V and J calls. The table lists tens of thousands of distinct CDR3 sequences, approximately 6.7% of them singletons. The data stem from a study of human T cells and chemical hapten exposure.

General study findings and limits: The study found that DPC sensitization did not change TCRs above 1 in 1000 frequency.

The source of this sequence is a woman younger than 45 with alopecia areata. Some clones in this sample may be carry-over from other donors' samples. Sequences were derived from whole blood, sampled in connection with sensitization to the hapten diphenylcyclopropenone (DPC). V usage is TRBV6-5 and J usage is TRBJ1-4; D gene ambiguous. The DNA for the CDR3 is TGTGCCAGCACCGTGGGCCGGGTTAAAAAACTGTTTTTT. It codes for CASTVGRVKKLFF.